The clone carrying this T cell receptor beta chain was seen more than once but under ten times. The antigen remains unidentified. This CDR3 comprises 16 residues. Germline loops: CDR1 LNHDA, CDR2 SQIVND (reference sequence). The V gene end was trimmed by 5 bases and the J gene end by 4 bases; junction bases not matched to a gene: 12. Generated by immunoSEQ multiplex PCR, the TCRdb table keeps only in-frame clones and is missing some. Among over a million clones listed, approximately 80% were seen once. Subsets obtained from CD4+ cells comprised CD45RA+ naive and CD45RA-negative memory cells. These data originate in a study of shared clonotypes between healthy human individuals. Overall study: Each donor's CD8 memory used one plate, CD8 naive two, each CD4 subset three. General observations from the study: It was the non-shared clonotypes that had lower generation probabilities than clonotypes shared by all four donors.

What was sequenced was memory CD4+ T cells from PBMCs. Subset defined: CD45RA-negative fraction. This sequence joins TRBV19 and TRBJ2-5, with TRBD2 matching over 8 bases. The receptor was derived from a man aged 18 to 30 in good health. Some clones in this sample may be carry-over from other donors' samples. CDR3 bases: TGTGCCAGTAGTTCTCCGGGAGGGAAACGGGGAGAGACCCAGTACTTC. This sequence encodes CASSSPGGKRGETQYF.